Listed below are T cell receptor beta chains from one sample, sequenced in a study of cytotoxic CD8 clonotypes in ibrutinib-treated CLL. The repertoire was sequenced with immunoSEQ multiplex PCR; TCRdb's copy has only in-frame clones and lacks some. The sample holds about 130,000 clones; approximately 81% are singletons and the top ten take about 13%. The sequences come from PBMCs, collected after 12 months of ibrutinib treatment. The receptors shown here come from a human donor with chronic lymphocytic leukemia. Each CDR3 is given with its conserved first and last residue. Fields, in order: V gene, J gene, D gene, clone size, CDR3 DNA, CDR3 protein. A D gene is named only where the DNA matches it firmly. The size field is filled for only some rows; it gives once, few, many or a size class.

v_call: TRBV27; j_call: TRBJ2-7; d_call: TRBD2; clone_size: NA; cdr3_nt: TGTGCCAGCAGTAAACTAGCGGGACCTTCCTACGAGCAGTACTTC; cdr3_aa: CASSKLAGPSYEQYF
v_call: TRBV18; j_call: TRBJ2-7; d_call: NA; clone_size: NA; cdr3_nt: TGTGCCAGCTCACCAGGACAGTTTAACGAGTACTTC; cdr3_aa: CASSPGQFNEYF
v_call: TRBV7-6; j_call: TRBJ2-1; d_call: TRBD2; clone_size: NA; cdr3_nt: TGTGCCAGCAGCCCCTATGAGGGAGGGCCAGATGAGCAGTTCTTC; cdr3_aa: CASSPYEGGPDEQFF
v_call: TRBV27; j_call: TRBJ1-6; d_call: NA; clone_size: once; cdr3_nt: TGTGCCAGCAGTTTTGTGTCCTATAATTCACCCCTCCACTTT; cdr3_aa: CASSFVSYNSPLHF
v_call: TRBV18; j_call: TRBJ1-2; d_call: NA; clone_size: NA; cdr3_nt: TGTGCCAGCTCACCACCGCCGGTCGGGGTTGGCTACACCTTC; cdr3_aa: CASSPPPVGVGYTF
v_call: TRBV7-7; j_call: TRBJ2-1; d_call: TRBD2; clone_size: NA; cdr3_nt: TGTGCTAGCAGCTTAGCGGGAGCGGGGTCCAATGAGCAGTTCTTC; cdr3_aa: CASSLAGAGSNEQFF
v_call: TRBV4-3; j_call: TRBJ2-7; d_call: NA; clone_size: once; cdr3_nt: TGCGCCAGCAGCCAAGATTTTGGGTCGAACGAGCAGTACTTC; cdr3_aa: CASSQDFGSNEQYF
v_call: TRBV6-6; j_call: TRBJ1-2; d_call: NA; clone_size: NA; cdr3_nt: TGTGCCAGCAGTCCAAATGACAGGAAGAATGGCTACACCTTC; cdr3_aa: CASSPNDRKNGYTF
v_call: TRBV4-3; j_call: TRBJ2-5; d_call: NA; clone_size: few; cdr3_nt: TGCGCCAGCAGCCAAGATGCTGGGGGGGAGACCCAGTACTTC; cdr3_aa: CASSQDAGGETQYF
v_call: TRBV28; j_call: TRBJ2-7; d_call: NA; clone_size: NA; cdr3_nt: TGTGCCAGCAGTTCCGCCTGGGGCCTGGGCTACGAGCAGTACTTC; cdr3_aa: CASSSAWGLGYEQYF
v_call: TRBV5-1; j_call: TRBJ1-1; d_call: NA; clone_size: NA; cdr3_nt: TGCGCCAGCAGTTACAAGGGGAGCACTGAAGCTTTCTTT; cdr3_aa: CASSYKGSTEAFF
v_call: TRBV18; j_call: TRBJ2-7; d_call: NA; clone_size: NA; cdr3_nt: TGTGCCAGCTCATTCGACCCCGTGGGCGAGCAGTACTTC; cdr3_aa: CASSFDPVGEQYF
v_call: TRBV5-1; j_call: TRBJ2-6; d_call: TRBD1; clone_size: NA; cdr3_nt: TGCGCCAGCAGCTTGGGGACAGGGGGCTCTGGGGCCAACGTCCTGACTTTC; cdr3_aa: CASSLGTGGSGANVLTF
v_call: TRBV6-9; j_call: TRBJ2-1; d_call: TRBD2; clone_size: once; cdr3_nt: TGTGCCAGCAGACCAGGGAGGACTAGCGGGAGGAGTAATGAGCAGTTCTTC; cdr3_aa: CASRPGRTSGRSNEQFF
v_call: TRBV2; j_call: TRBJ2-3; d_call: NA; clone_size: NA; cdr3_nt: TGTGCCAGCAGGGGTGACGGGACAGATACGCAGTATTTT; cdr3_aa: CASRGDGTDTQYF
v_call: TRBV2; j_call: TRBJ1-2; d_call: TRBD1; clone_size: few; cdr3_nt: TGTGCCAGCAGTTCACCGTGGGGACAGGATATCACCGACTATGGCTACACCTTC; cdr3_aa: CASSSPWGQDITDYGYTF
v_call: TRBV15; j_call: TRBJ1-5; d_call: NA; clone_size: few; cdr3_nt: TGTGCCACCAGCAGAGTGGTGGGCCTCGGGAATCAGCCCCAGCATTTT; cdr3_aa: CATSRVVGLGNQPQHF
v_call: TRBV4-3; j_call: TRBJ2-7; d_call: TRBD1; clone_size: NA; cdr3_nt: TGCGCCAGCAGCCCGGGACAGGGGGCCTACGAGCAGTACTTC; cdr3_aa: CASSPGQGAYEQYF
v_call: TRBV5-1; j_call: TRBJ2-3; d_call: NA; clone_size: NA; cdr3_nt: TGCGCCAGCAGCCCTGGGACTCCGATAACAGATACGCAGTATTTT; cdr3_aa: CASSPGTPITDTQYF
v_call: TRBV7-8; j_call: TRBJ2-5; d_call: NA; clone_size: NA; cdr3_nt: TGTGCCAGCAGCTCGAACCGATTGACCGGCTTCCAAGAGACCCAGTACTTC; cdr3_aa: CASSSNRLTGFQETQYF
v_call: TRBV9; j_call: TRBJ2-1; d_call: TRBD2; clone_size: NA; cdr3_nt: TGTGCCAGCAGCACCCGACTAGCAGCGGACAATGAGCAGTTCTTC; cdr3_aa: CASSTRLAADNEQFF
v_call: TRBV7-8; j_call: TRBJ2-7; d_call: TRBD2; clone_size: many; cdr3_nt: TGTGCCAGCGGCCAGCGGGGGACCTACGAGCAGTACTTC; cdr3_aa: CASGQRGTYEQYF
v_call: TRBV7-9; j_call: TRBJ2-1; d_call: NA; clone_size: NA; cdr3_nt: TGTGCCAGCAGCACCCCCCGTCGGTCAGCGAATGAGCAGTTCTTC; cdr3_aa: CASSTPRRSANEQFF
v_call: TRBV2; j_call: TRBJ2-1; d_call: NA; clone_size: NA; cdr3_nt: TGTGCCAGCAGCAGGGACGGTGAGCAGTTCTTC; cdr3_aa: CASSRDGEQFF
v_call: TRBV7-2; j_call: TRBJ1-1; d_call: TRBD1; clone_size: NA; cdr3_nt: TGTGCCAGCAGCTCTCTACAGGGGCCCACTGAAGCTTTCTTT; cdr3_aa: CASSSLQGPTEAFF
v_call: TRBV9; j_call: TRBJ1-2; d_call: NA; clone_size: NA; cdr3_nt: TGTGCCAGCAGCGTAGGTGGACAGATGCTCTATGGCTACACCTTC; cdr3_aa: CASSVGGQMLYGYTF
v_call: TRBV7-2; j_call: TRBJ2-1; d_call: NA; clone_size: NA; cdr3_nt: TGTGCCAGCAGCTTACGGGACAACCCATGGAATGAGCAGTTCTTC; cdr3_aa: CASSLRDNPWNEQFF
v_call: TRBV7-2; j_call: TRBJ2-7; d_call: NA; clone_size: few; cdr3_nt: TGTGCCAGCAGCTTAATAGGTTCCCCCTACGAGCAGTACTTC; cdr3_aa: CASSLIGSPYEQYF
v_call: TRBV7-2; j_call: TRBJ2-7; d_call: TRBD1; clone_size: NA; cdr3_nt: TGTGCCAGCAGCCTATCGGGACAGGGATTCCACGAGCAGTACTTC; cdr3_aa: CASSLSGQGFHEQYF
v_call: TRBV4-3; j_call: TRBJ2-7; d_call: TRBD2; clone_size: NA; cdr3_nt: TGCGCCAGCAGCCCCGGGACTAGCGACTACGAGCAGTACTTC; cdr3_aa: CASSPGTSDYEQYF
v_call: TRBV7-2; j_call: TRBJ1-1; d_call: NA; clone_size: NA; cdr3_nt: TGTGCCAGCAGCTTAACCTTCGACGGGAACACTGAAGCTTTCTTT; cdr3_aa: CASSLTFDGNTEAFF
v_call: TRBV7-2; j_call: TRBJ2-7; d_call: NA; clone_size: NA; cdr3_nt: TGTGCCAGCAGCCCCGCAGGTGCTAGCTCCTACGAGCAGTACTTC; cdr3_aa: CASSPAGASSYEQYF
v_call: TRBV27; j_call: TRBJ2-6; d_call: NA; clone_size: few; cdr3_nt: TGTGCCAGCAGGAACGGGGGATCTCCCAACGTCCTGACTTTC; cdr3_aa: CASRNGGSPNVLTF
v_call: TRBV6-1; j_call: TRBJ2-1; d_call: NA; clone_size: NA; cdr3_nt: TGTGCCAGCAGTCCGTACGGCGGGACCTACAATGAGCAGTTCTTC; cdr3_aa: CASSPYGGTYNEQFF
v_call: TRBV7-2; j_call: TRBJ2-1; d_call: TRBD2; clone_size: NA; cdr3_nt: TGTGCCAGCAGCCCCCGGACTAGCGGCTCCTACAATGAGCAGTTCTTC; cdr3_aa: CASSPRTSGSYNEQFF
v_call: TRBV5-5; j_call: TRBJ2-7; d_call: NA; clone_size: once; cdr3_nt: TGTGCCAGCAGCCGGAATAGTAAACTCGAGCAGTACTTC; cdr3_aa: CASSRNSKLEQYF
v_call: TRBV9; j_call: TRBJ2-1; d_call: TRBD2; clone_size: NA; cdr3_nt: TGTGCCAGCGGGGGAGGGGCTAGCGGGAGCTATGAGCAGTTCTTC; cdr3_aa: CASGGGASGSYEQFF
v_call: TRBV5-1; j_call: TRBJ2-5; d_call: NA; clone_size: NA; cdr3_nt: TGCGCCAGCAGCCCGGACCCGTGGGAGACCCAGTACTTC; cdr3_aa: CASSPDPWETQYF
v_call: TRBV19; j_call: TRBJ2-7; d_call: NA; clone_size: NA; cdr3_nt: TGTGCCAGTAGTATAGAGGCGTTGCCGAGCTCCTACGAGCAGTACTTC; cdr3_aa: CASSIEALPSSYEQYF
v_call: TRBV19; j_call: TRBJ2-2; d_call: NA; clone_size: few; cdr3_nt: TGTGCCAGTAGTCTAGACTCGGACACCGGGGAGCTGTTTTTT; cdr3_aa: CASSLDSDTGELFF
v_call: TRBV6-5; j_call: TRBJ1-5; d_call: NA; clone_size: NA; cdr3_nt: TGTGCCAGCAGAGGGACTTCCACGGGTCAGCCCCAGCATTTT; cdr3_aa: CASRGTSTGQPQHF
v_call: TRBV2; j_call: TRBJ2-7; d_call: NA; clone_size: NA; cdr3_nt: TGTGCCAGCAGCATTAGATTTTTCTCCTACGAGCAGTACTTC; cdr3_aa: CASSIRFFSYEQYF
v_call: TRBV10-1; j_call: TRBJ2-1; d_call: TRBD2; clone_size: NA; cdr3_nt: TGCGCCAGCAGTGCGGGACTAGCGGGCGGTATCCAGTTCTTC; cdr3_aa: CASSAGLAGGIQFF
v_call: TRBV4-3; j_call: TRBJ2-2; d_call: NA; clone_size: NA; cdr3_nt: TGCGCCAGCAGCCAATTTGGCAGCCTGAACACCGGGGAGCTGTTTTTT; cdr3_aa: CASSQFGSLNTGELFF
v_call: TRBV19; j_call: TRBJ2-7; d_call: TRBD1; clone_size: few; cdr3_nt: TGTGCCAGTAGAAAAAAGACAGGGGGCAACTACGAGCAGTACTTC; cdr3_aa: CASRKKTGGNYEQYF
v_call: TRBV7-2; j_call: TRBJ2-7; d_call: NA; clone_size: NA; cdr3_nt: TGTGCCAGCAGCTTACTGATGGGAAACTCCTACGAGCAGTACTTC; cdr3_aa: CASSLLMGNSYEQYF
v_call: TRBV9; j_call: TRBJ1-1; d_call: NA; clone_size: NA; cdr3_nt: TGTGCCAGCAGCTTAGATCCCGGGTTTCGGGCTGAAGCTTTCTTT; cdr3_aa: CASSLDPGFRAEAFF
v_call: TRBV14; j_call: TRBJ1-1; d_call: NA; clone_size: few; cdr3_nt: TGTGCCAGCAGCCAAGTTATTGGATCTGAAGCTTTCTTT; cdr3_aa: CASSQVIGSEAFF
v_call: TRBV27; j_call: TRBJ1-2; d_call: TRBD1; clone_size: NA; cdr3_nt: TGTGCCAGCAGTTCGGCCCCAGGGACAGGGGGTTTAAATTCGCATGGCTACACCTTC; cdr3_aa: CASSSAPGTGGLNSHGYTF
v_call: TRBV10-3; j_call: TRBJ2-7; d_call: TRBD1; clone_size: NA; cdr3_nt: TGTGCCATCGGCAGCATGGACAGGGGAACCTACGAGCAGTACTTC; cdr3_aa: CAIGSMDRGTYEQYF
v_call: TRBV11-2; j_call: TRBJ2-4; d_call: NA; clone_size: NA; cdr3_nt: TGTGCCAGCAGCTTAGGCTTCGGGGAACTAGCCAAAAACATTCAGTACTTC; cdr3_aa: CASSLGFGELAKNIQYF
v_call: TRBV7-9; j_call: TRBJ1-2; d_call: NA; clone_size: NA; cdr3_nt: TGTGCCAGCAGCCCCAGGGCACACGGATCTAACTATGGCTACACCTTC; cdr3_aa: CASSPRAHGSNYGYTF